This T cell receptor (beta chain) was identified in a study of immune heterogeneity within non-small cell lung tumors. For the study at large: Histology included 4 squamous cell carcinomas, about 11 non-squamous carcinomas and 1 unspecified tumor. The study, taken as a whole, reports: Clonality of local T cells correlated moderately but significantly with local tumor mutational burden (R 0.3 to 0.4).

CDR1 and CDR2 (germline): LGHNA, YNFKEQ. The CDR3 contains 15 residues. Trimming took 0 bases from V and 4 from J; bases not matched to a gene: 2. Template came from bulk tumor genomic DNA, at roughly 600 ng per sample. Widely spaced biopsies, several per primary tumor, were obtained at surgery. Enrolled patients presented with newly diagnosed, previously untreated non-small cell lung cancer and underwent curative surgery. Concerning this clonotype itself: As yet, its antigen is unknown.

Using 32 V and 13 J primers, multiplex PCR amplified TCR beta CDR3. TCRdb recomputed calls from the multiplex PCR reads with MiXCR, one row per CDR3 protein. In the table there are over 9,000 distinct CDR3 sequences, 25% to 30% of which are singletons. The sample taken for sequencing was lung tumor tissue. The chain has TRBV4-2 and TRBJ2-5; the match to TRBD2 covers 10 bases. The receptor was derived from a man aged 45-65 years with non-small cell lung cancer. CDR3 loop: CASSQESGGAETQYF. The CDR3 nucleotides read TGTGCCAGCAGCCAAGAAAGCGGGGGGGCAGAGACCCAGTACTTC.